The following is a T cell receptor beta chain sequence with its context. What it binds is not known. This sample stems from a study of shared clonotypes between healthy human individuals. The CDR3 extends over 20 amino acids. CDR1 is MNHEY, CDR2 SMNVEV, per germline (reference sequence). V lost 7 bases and J lost 1; bases outside the gene matches: 21. Every immunoSEQ plate was one replicate of a subset's evenly spread DNA. Replicate PCRs run on sorted subsets employed 200 to 250 ng DNA, approximately 30,000 T cell genomes. Sequenced by immunoSEQ multiplex PCR; TCRdb stores in-frame clones only, minus some. In the table there are about 2,100,000 clones, roughly 91% of which are singletons. Findings and caveats of the study: Collection of samples was limited to blood; tissue repertoires likely differ.

Naive CD8 cells were CD45RO-negative, positively selected for CCR7, excluding terminally differentiated effector memory CD45RA+ cells. Sequenced material: naive CD8+ T cells from PBMCs. This chain connects TRBV27 to TRBJ2-2; TRBD2 agrees at 7 bases. This TCR was recovered from a man aged 18 to 30 in good health. Some clones in this sample may be carry-over from other donors' samples. The CDR3 region is CASTQTPFAGVVGNTGELFF. In DNA form, the CDR3 reads TGTGCCAGCACCCAAACCCCTTTTGCGGGAGTTGTTGGGAACACCGGGGAGCTGTTTTTT.